This entry describes one TCR beta chain. This record belongs to a study of blood T cell repertoires in COVID-19. The overall study: Samples came from the United States, Italy and Spain, spanning acute and convalescent COVID-19. PBMCs, B-cell-depleted T cells, or T cells were the source of the cDNA or gDNA that made up the material.

All enrollees were roughly 18 to 95 years old and from fewer than 30 US areas. Cohort assignment relied on participant-reported clinical history. Sequenced by immunoSEQ multiplex PCR; TCRdb stores in-frame clones only, minus some. The sample includes over 150,000 clones, about 80% of them seen just once. Germline assignment: CDR1 LNHDA and CDR2 SQIVND (reference sequence). V was pared by 3 bases and J by 4 bases, with 15 bases between. This CDR3 has 15 amino acids. The J gene is TRBJ1-2, the V gene TRBV19; TRBD1 might be the D (6 bases). Sequenced: PBMCs or T cells enriched from blood (not recorded which). The TCR sequence derives from a man in his fifties or sixties who had recovered from COVID-19. The CDR3 DNA sequence: TGTGCCAGTAGTATCGCGGGGGCGAATATCTATGGCTACACCTTC. Translating it yields CASSIAGANIYGYTF.